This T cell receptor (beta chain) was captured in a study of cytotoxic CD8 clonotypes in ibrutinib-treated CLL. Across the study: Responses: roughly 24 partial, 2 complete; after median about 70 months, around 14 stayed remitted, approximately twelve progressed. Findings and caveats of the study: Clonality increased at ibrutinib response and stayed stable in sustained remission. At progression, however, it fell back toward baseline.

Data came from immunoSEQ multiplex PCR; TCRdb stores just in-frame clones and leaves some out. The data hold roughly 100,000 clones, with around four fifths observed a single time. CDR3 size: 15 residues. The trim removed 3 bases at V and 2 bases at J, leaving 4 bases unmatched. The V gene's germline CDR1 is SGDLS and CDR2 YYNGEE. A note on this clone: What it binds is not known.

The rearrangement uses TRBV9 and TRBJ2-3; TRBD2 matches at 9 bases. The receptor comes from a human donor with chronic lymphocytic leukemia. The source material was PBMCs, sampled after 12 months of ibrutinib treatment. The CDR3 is CASSATGLATDTQYF. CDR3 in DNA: TGTGCCAGCAGCGCGACGGGACTAGCCACAGATACGCAGTATTTT. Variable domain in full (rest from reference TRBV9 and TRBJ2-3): DSGVTQTPKHLITATGQRVTLRCSPRSGDLSVYWYQQSLDQGLQFLIQYYNGEERAKGNILERFSAQQFPDLHSELNLSSLELGDSALYFCASSATGLATDTQYFGPGTRLTVL.